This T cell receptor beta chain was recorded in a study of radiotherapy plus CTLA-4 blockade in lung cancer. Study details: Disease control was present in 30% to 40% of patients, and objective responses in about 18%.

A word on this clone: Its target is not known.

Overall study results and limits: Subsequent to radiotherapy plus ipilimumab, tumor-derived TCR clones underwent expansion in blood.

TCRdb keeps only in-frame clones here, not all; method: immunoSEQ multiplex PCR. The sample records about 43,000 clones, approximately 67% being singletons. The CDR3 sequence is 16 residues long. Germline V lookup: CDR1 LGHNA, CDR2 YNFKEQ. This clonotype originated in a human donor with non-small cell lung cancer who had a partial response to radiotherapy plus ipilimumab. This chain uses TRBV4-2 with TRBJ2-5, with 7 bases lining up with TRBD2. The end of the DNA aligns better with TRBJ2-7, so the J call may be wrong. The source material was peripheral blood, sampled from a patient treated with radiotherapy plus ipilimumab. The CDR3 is CASSRDPLAEAYEQYF. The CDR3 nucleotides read TGTGCCAGCAGCCGAGACCCCCTAGCGGAGGCCTACGAGCAGTACTTC.